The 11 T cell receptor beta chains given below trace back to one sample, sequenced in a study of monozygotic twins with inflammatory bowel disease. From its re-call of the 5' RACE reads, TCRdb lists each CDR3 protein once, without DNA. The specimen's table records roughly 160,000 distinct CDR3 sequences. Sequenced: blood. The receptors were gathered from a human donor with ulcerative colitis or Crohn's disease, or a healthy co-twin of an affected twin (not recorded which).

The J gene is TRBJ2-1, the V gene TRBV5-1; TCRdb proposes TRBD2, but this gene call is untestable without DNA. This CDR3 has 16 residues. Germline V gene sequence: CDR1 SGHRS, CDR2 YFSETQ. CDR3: CASSPPGLGGSNEQFF.

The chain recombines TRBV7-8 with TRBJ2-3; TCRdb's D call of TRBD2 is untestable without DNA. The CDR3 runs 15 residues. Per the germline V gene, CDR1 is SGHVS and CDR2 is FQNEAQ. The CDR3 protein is CASSSSGGPRDTQYF. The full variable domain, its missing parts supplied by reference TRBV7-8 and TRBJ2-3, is GAGVSQSPRYKVAKRGQDVALRCDPISGHVSLFWYQQALGQGPEFLTYFQNEAQLDKSGLPSDRFFAERPEGSVSTLKIQRTQQEDSAVYLCASSSSGGPRDTQYFGPGTRLTVL.

CDR3 sequence reads: CASRLAGYNEQFF. The chain carries TRBV7-9 and TRBJ2-1; TCRdb names TRBD2, which stays unverified in the absence of DNA. The CDR3 length is 13 residues. Germline V gene data show CDR1 as SEHNR and CDR2 as FQNEAQ (reference sequence).

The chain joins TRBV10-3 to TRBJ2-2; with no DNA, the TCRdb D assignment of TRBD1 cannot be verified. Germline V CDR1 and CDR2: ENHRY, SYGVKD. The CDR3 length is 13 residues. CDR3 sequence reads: CAIRKGAGGELFF.

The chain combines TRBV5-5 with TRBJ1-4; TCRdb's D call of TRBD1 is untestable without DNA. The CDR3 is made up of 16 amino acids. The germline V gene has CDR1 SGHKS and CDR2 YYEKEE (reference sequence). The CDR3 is CASSPDRGLTNEKLFF.

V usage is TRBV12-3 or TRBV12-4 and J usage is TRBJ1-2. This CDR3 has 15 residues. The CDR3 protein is CASSFSALSNYGYTF.

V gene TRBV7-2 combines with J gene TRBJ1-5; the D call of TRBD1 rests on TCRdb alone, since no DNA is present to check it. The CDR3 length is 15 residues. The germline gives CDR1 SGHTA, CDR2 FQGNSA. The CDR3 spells CASSLEAGGNQPQHF.

The CDR3 region is CASSPTRTGTSNTGELFF. J is TRBJ2-2 and V is TRBV4-3; TCRdb's D call, TRBD1, is unchecked because there is no DNA. Germline V gene sequence: CDR1 LGHNA, CDR2 YSLEER. The CDR3 length is 18 residues.

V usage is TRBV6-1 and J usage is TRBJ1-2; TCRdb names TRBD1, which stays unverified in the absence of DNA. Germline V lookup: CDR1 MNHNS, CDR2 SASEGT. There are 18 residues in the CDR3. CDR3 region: CASTITRRYKGDASGYTF.

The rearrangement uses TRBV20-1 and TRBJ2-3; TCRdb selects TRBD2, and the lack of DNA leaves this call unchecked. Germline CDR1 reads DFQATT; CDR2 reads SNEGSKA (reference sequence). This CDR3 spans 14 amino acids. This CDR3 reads CSARTSGGRGTQYF.

The CDR3 here is CASSLFILANTDTQYF. V usage is TRBV7-2 and J usage is TRBJ2-3; the TRBD2 assignment by TCRdb is unverifiable without DNA. CDR3 length equals 16 residues. Germline V gene lookup returns CDR1 SGHTA and CDR2 FQGNSA.